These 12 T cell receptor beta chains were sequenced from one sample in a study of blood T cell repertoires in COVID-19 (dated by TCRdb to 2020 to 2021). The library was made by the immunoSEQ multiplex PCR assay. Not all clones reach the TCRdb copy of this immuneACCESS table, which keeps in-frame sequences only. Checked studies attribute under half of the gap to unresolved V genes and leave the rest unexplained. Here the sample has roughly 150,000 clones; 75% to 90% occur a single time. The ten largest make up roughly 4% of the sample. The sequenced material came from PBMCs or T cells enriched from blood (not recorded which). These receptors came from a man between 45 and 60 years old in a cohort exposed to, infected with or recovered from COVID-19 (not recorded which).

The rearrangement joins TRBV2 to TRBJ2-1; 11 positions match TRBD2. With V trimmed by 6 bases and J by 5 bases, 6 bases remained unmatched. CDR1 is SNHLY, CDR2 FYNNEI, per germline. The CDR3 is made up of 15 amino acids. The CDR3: CASRGGTSGHNEQFF. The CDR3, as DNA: TGTGCCAGCAGGGGGGGGACTAGCGGACACAATGAGCAGTTCTTC.

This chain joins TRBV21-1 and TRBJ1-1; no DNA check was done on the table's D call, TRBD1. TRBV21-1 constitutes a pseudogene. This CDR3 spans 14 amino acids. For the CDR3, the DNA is TGTGCCAGCAGCATGACAGTTGAAGACACTGAAGCTTTCTTT. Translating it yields CASSMTVEDTEAFF.

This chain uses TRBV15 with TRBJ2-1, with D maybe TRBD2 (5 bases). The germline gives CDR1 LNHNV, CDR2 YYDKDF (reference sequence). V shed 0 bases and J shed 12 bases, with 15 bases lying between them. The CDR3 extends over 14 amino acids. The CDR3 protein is CATSRDRTGGSQFF. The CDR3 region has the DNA TGTGCCACCAGCAGAGACAGGACTGGTGGTTCGCAGTTCTTC.

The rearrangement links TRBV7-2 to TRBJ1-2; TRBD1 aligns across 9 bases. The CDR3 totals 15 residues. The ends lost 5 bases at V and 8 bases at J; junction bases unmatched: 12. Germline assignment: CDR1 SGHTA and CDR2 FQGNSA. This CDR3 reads CASSISGTGNEGYTF. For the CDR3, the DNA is TGTGCCAGCAGCATTTCCGGGACAGGGAACGAGGGCTACACCTTC.

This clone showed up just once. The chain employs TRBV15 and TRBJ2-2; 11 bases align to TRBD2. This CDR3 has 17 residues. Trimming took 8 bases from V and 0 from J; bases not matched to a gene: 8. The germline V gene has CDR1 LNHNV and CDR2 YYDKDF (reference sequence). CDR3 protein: CATWGLAGGSNTGELFF. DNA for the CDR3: TGTGCCACCTGGGGGCTAGCGGGGGGATCGAACACCGGGGAGCTGTTTTTT.

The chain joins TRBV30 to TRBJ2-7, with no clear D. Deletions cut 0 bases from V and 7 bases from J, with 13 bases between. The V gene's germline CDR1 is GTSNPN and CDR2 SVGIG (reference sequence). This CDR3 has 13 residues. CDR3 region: CAWSVSTPGEQYF. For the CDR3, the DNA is TGTGCCTGGAGTGTATCCACCCCAGGAGAGCAGTACTTC. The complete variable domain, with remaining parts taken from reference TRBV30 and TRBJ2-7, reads SQTIHQWPATLVQPVGSPLSLECTVEGTSNPNLYWYRQAAGRGLQLLFYSVGIGQISSEVPQNLSASRPQDRQFILSSKKLLLSDSGFYLCAWSVSTPGEQYFGPGTRLTVT.

The CDR3 is CASRETANYGYTF. The CDR3 bases are TGTGCCAGTAGAGAAACAGCTAACTATGGCTACACCTTC. This chain connects TRBV19 to TRBJ1-2; D not certain. With 6 bases removed from V and 0 bases from J, the gap between germline ends came to 8 bases. Germline V gives CDR1 LNHDA, CDR2 SQIVND (reference sequence). The CDR3 totals 13 residues. The full variable domain, its missing parts supplied by reference TRBV19 and TRBJ1-2, is DGGITQSPKYLFRKEGQNVTLSCEQNLNHDAMYWYRQDPGQGLRLIYYSQIVNDFQKGDIAEGYSVSREKKESFPLTVTSAQKNPTAFYLCASRETANYGYTFGSGTRLTVV.

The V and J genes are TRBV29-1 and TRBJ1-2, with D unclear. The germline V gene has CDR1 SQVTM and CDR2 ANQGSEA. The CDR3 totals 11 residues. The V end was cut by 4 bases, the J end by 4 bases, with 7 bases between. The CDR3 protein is CSVAGRYGYTF. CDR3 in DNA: TGCAGCGTTGCTGGGCGCTATGGCTACACCTTC.

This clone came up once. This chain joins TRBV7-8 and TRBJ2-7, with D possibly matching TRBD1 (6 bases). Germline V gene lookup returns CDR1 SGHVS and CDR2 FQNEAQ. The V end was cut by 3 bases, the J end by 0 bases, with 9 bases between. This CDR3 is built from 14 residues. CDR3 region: CASSLRDISYEQYF. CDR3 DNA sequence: TGTGCCAGCAGCTTGAGGGACATCTCCTACGAGCAGTACTTC.

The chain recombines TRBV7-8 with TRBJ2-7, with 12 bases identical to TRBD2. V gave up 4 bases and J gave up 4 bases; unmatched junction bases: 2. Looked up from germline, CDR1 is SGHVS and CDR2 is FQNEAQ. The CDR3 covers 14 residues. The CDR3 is CASSSGLAGYEQYF. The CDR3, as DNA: TGTGCCAGCAGCTCGGGACTAGCGGGTTACGAGCAGTACTTC.

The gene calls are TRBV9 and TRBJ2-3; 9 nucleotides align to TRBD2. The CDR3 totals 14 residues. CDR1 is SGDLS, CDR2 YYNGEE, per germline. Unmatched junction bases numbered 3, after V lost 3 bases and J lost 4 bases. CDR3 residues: CASSAGGGADTQYF. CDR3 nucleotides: TGTGCCAGCAGCGCGGGCGGGGGGGCAGATACGCAGTATTTT. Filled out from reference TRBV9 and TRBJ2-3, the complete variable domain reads DSGVTQTPKHLITATGQRVTLRCSPRSGDLSVYWYQQSLDQGLQFLIQYYNGEERAKGNILERFSAQQFPDLHSELNLSSLELGDSALYFCASSAGGGADTQYFGPGTRLTVL.

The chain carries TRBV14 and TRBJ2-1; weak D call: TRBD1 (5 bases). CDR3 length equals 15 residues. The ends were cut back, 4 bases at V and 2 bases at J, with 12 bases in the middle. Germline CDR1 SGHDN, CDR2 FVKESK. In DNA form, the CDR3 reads TGTGCCAGCAGCCCGCGCAGGGCCCCCTACAATGAGCAGTTCTTC. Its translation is CASSPRRAPYNEQFF.